This is a list of T cell receptor beta chains from one sample in a study of blood T cell repertoires in COVID-19. Some clones are missing from TCRdb's copy, which holds only in-frame ones; the method was immunoSEQ multiplex PCR. The table includes nearly 15,000 clones, over 65% detected once. Material: peripheral blood. Source of these receptors: a human donor in a cohort sampled during active COVID-19. CDR3s include the opening cysteine and the closing phenylalanine or tryptophan. A D gene is named only where the DNA matches it firmly. Size tells how often a clone was seen (once, few, many) or the class of an expanded clone, and some rows leave it out.

cdr3_aa: CASSSLEMGGTEAFF
cdr3_nt: TGTGCCAGCAGTTCCCTCGAAATGGGGGGCACTGAAGCTTTCTTT
v_call: TRBV6-5
d_call: NA
clone_size: NA
j_call: TRBJ1-1

cdr3_aa: CATSDLDGQGSEAFF
cdr3_nt: TGTGCCACCAGTGATTTGGATGGACAGGGGTCTGAAGCTTTCTTT
v_call: TRBV24-1
d_call: TRBD1
clone_size: NA
j_call: TRBJ1-1

cdr3_aa: CASSPRTGLSETQYF
cdr3_nt: TGTGCCAGCTCACCTAGGACAGGGTTATCGGAGACCCAGTACTTC
v_call: TRBV18
d_call: TRBD1
clone_size: NA
j_call: TRBJ2-5

cdr3_aa: CASLSVGTLPYEQYF
cdr3_nt: TGTGCCAGCTTGTCCGTCGGGACTCTCCCCTACGAGCAGTACTTC
v_call: TRBV28
d_call: NA
clone_size: NA
j_call: TRBJ2-7

cdr3_aa: CASSQLSGRTYNEQFF
cdr3_nt: TGTGCCAGCAGCCAGTTGAGCGGGAGGACCTACAATGAGCAGTTCTTC
v_call: TRBV3-1/TRBV3-2
d_call: TRBD2
clone_size: few
j_call: TRBJ2-1

cdr3_aa: CASSLFGVRDSNTGELFF
cdr3_nt: TGTGCCAGCAGTTTATTCGGGGTCCGAGATTCGAACACCGGGGAGCTGTTTTTT
v_call: TRBV28
d_call: NA
clone_size: few
j_call: TRBJ2-2

cdr3_aa: CASRSAGVETQYF
cdr3_nt: TGTGCCAGCAGGTCCGCCGGGGTAGAGACCCAGTACTTC
v_call: TRBV27
d_call: NA
clone_size: NA
j_call: TRBJ2-5

cdr3_aa: CASSPPTGGANVLTF
cdr3_nt: TGTGCCAGCTCACCACCGACAGGAGGGGCCAACGTCCTGACTTTC
v_call: TRBV18
d_call: NA
clone_size: once
j_call: TRBJ2-6

cdr3_aa: CASSLTPPGSGGELFF
cdr3_nt: TGTGCCAGCAGCTTAACGCCCCCCGGTTCCGGCGGGGAGCTGTTTTTT
v_call: TRBV7-3
d_call: NA
clone_size: few
j_call: TRBJ2-2

cdr3_aa: CASSLGGNAEAFF
cdr3_nt: TGCGCCAGCAGCTTGGGAGGTAACGCTGAAGCTTTCTTT
v_call: TRBV5-1
d_call: NA
clone_size: NA
j_call: TRBJ1-1

cdr3_aa: CASSLKPGYGYTF
cdr3_nt: TGTGCCAGCAGTTTAAAACCAGGGTATGGCTACACCTTC
v_call: TRBV12-3/TRBV12-4
d_call: NA
clone_size: NA
j_call: TRBJ1-2

cdr3_aa: CASSPTENQPQHF
cdr3_nt: TGTGCCAGCTCACCAACAGAAAATCAGCCCCAGCATTTT
v_call: TRBV18
d_call: NA
clone_size: NA
j_call: TRBJ1-5

cdr3_aa: CASSFRTDTYEQYF
cdr3_nt: TGTGCCAGCAGCTTTCGGACAGACACCTACGAGCAGTACTTC
v_call: TRBV7-8
d_call: NA
clone_size: NA
j_call: TRBJ2-7

cdr3_aa: CASSPTSAQAQYF
cdr3_nt: TGTGCCAGCAGCCCAACTAGCGCTCAGGCCCAGTACTTC
v_call: TRBV7-3
d_call: TRBD2
clone_size: NA
j_call: TRBJ2-5

cdr3_aa: CASSGRAGGTDTQYF
cdr3_nt: TGTGCCAGCAGCGGCCGAGCGGGAGGGACAGATACGCAGTATTTT
v_call: TRBV9
d_call: TRBD2
clone_size: NA
j_call: TRBJ2-3

cdr3_aa: CAISETTGVGYTF
cdr3_nt: TGTGCCATCAGTGAGACCACAGGGGTCGGCTACACCTTC
v_call: TRBV10-3
d_call: TRBD1
clone_size: NA
j_call: TRBJ1-2

cdr3_aa: CASSQGGAVGNTIYF
cdr3_nt: TGTGCCAGCAGCCAGGGGGGGGCGGTTGGAAACACCATATATTTT
v_call: TRBV7-8
d_call: TRBD1
clone_size: NA
j_call: TRBJ1-3

cdr3_aa: CASGRLHNEQFF
cdr3_nt: TGTGCCAGTGGAAGACTACACAATGAGCAGTTCTTC
v_call: TRBV6-5
d_call: NA
clone_size: few
j_call: TRBJ2-1

cdr3_aa: CASSPSSTGNEQYF
cdr3_nt: TGTGCCAGCTCACCATCCTCGACAGGGAACGAGCAGTACTTC
v_call: TRBV18
d_call: TRBD1
clone_size: once
j_call: TRBJ2-7

cdr3_aa: CASSLGLGNNEQFF
cdr3_nt: TGCGCCAGCAGCTTGGGACTAGGGAACAATGAGCAGTTCTTC
v_call: TRBV5-1
d_call: NA
clone_size: NA
j_call: TRBJ2-1

cdr3_aa: CASSLERTAYEQYF
cdr3_nt: TGTGCCAGCAGCTTAGAACGGACAGCCTACGAGCAGTACTTC
v_call: TRBV11-2
d_call: NA
clone_size: NA
j_call: TRBJ2-7

cdr3_aa: CASNSFLNTGAGELFF
cdr3_nt: TGTGCCAGTAATTCCTTTTTAAACACGGGGGCCGGGGAGCTGTTTTTT
v_call: TRBV19
d_call: NA
clone_size: few
j_call: TRBJ2-2

cdr3_aa: CASGRATPDTQYF
cdr3_nt: TGTGCCAGCGGCAGGGCTACACCAGATACGCAGTATTTT
v_call: TRBV19
d_call: NA
clone_size: NA
j_call: TRBJ2-3

cdr3_aa: CASSRTSGGEETQYF
cdr3_nt: TGTGCCAGCAGTCGGACTAGCGGGGGGGAAGAGACCCAGTACTTC
v_call: TRBV28
d_call: TRBD2
clone_size: once
j_call: TRBJ2-5

cdr3_aa: CASSRNTGSNEKLFF
cdr3_nt: TGTGCCAGCAGTCGAAATACAGGGTCTAATGAAAAACTGTTTTTT
v_call: TRBV5-5
d_call: NA
clone_size: NA
j_call: TRBJ1-4

cdr3_aa: CASSDSLAGTYEQYF
cdr3_nt: TGTGCCAGCAGTGATTCCCTAGCGGGTACCTACGAGCAGTACTTC
v_call: TRBV25-1
d_call: TRBD2
clone_size: NA
j_call: TRBJ2-7

cdr3_aa: CASSYWAGTYEQYF
cdr3_nt: TGTGCCAGCAGTTACTGGGCGGGGACCTACGAGCAGTACTTC
v_call: TRBV6-2/TRBV6-3
d_call: NA
clone_size: once
j_call: TRBJ2-7

cdr3_aa: CASSPAAGGNTIYF
cdr3_nt: TGTGCCAGCAGCCCCGCGGCGGGAGGAAACACCATATATTTT
v_call: TRBV3-1/TRBV3-2
d_call: NA
clone_size: NA
j_call: TRBJ1-3

cdr3_aa: CASLGLAGGGETQYF
cdr3_nt: TGTGCCAGCCTAGGACTAGCGGGGGGGGGCGAGACCCAGTACTTC
v_call: TRBV28
d_call: TRBD2
clone_size: NA
j_call: TRBJ2-5

cdr3_aa: CASSIEWTDYGYTF
cdr3_nt: TGTGCCAGTAGTATAGAATGGACAGACTATGGCTACACCTTC
v_call: TRBV19
d_call: NA
clone_size: NA
j_call: TRBJ1-2

cdr3_aa: CASSQDQVAGLDTQYF
cdr3_nt: TGTGCCAGCAGCCAAGATCAGGTAGCGGGGCTAGATACGCAGTATTTT
v_call: TRBV3-1/TRBV3-2
d_call: TRBD2
clone_size: NA
j_call: TRBJ2-3

cdr3_aa: CASSFRLAGGLNTGELFF
cdr3_nt: TGCGCCAGCAGCTTCCGACTAGCGGGGGGATTGAACACCGGGGAGCTGTTTTTT
v_call: TRBV5-1
d_call: TRBD2
clone_size: NA
j_call: TRBJ2-2

cdr3_aa: CASSLGGQETQYF
cdr3_nt: TGTGCCAGCAGTTTAGGCGGTCAAGAGACCCAGTACTTC
v_call: TRBV12-3/TRBV12-4
d_call: NA
clone_size: once
j_call: TRBJ2-5

cdr3_aa: CATSDRASGVYNEQFF
cdr3_nt: TGTGCCACCAGTGATCGGGCTAGCGGGGTCTACAATGAGCAGTTCTTC
v_call: TRBV24-1
d_call: TRBD2
clone_size: NA
j_call: TRBJ2-1

cdr3_aa: CASSTPGEVVHEQFF
cdr3_nt: TGTGCCAGTAGTACCCCCGGGGAGGTAGTCCATGAGCAGTTCTTC
v_call: TRBV19
d_call: NA
clone_size: NA
j_call: TRBJ2-1

cdr3_aa: CASSPPASGSGDEQFF
cdr3_nt: TGTGCCAGCTCACCACCCGCTAGCGGGAGTGGGGATGAGCAGTTCTTC
v_call: TRBV18
d_call: TRBD2
clone_size: NA
j_call: TRBJ2-1

cdr3_aa: CASSQDLAGWTDTQYF
cdr3_nt: TGCGCCAGCAGCCAAGATTTAGCGGGATGGACCGATACGCAGTATTTT
v_call: TRBV10-2
d_call: TRBD2
clone_size: NA
j_call: TRBJ2-3

cdr3_aa: CASSVRQGGELFF
cdr3_nt: TGTGCCAGCAGCGTTAGACAGGGCGGGGAGCTGTTTTTT
v_call: TRBV9
d_call: TRBD1
clone_size: NA
j_call: TRBJ2-2

cdr3_aa: CASSLAPREQYF
cdr3_nt: TGTGCCAGCAGTTTAGCGCCGCGCGAGCAGTACTTC
v_call: TRBV12-3/TRBV12-4
d_call: NA
clone_size: NA
j_call: TRBJ2-7

cdr3_aa: CASSLGRNYEQYF
cdr3_nt: TGTGCCAGCAGCCTGGGGCGCAACTACGAGCAGTACTTC
v_call: TRBV7-2
d_call: NA
clone_size: NA
j_call: TRBJ2-7

cdr3_aa: CASSLGDGGEAFF
cdr3_nt: TGTGCCAGCAGCTTAGGGGACGGGGGAGAAGCTTTCTTT
v_call: TRBV11-2
d_call: NA
clone_size: NA
j_call: TRBJ1-1

cdr3_aa: CASRIGGAPGELFF
cdr3_nt: TGCGCCAGCAGGATCGGGGGGGCCCCCGGGGAGCTGTTTTTT
v_call: TRBV10-2
d_call: TRBD2
clone_size: NA
j_call: TRBJ2-2